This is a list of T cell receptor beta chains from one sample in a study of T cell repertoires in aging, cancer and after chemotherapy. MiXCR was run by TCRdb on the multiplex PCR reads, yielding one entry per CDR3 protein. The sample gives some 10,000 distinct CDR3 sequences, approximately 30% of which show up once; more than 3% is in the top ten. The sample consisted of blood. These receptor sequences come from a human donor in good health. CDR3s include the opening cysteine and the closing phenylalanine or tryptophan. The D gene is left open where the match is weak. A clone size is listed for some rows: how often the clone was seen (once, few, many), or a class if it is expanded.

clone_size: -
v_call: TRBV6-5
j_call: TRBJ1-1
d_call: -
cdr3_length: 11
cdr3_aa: CASEAHTEAFF
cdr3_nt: TGTGCCAGCGAAGCACACACTGAAGCTTTCTTT

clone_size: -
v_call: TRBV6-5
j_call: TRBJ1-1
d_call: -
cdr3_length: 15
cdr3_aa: CASSYSGARTTEAFF
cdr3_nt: TGTGCCAGCAGTTACTCTGGGGCGCGGACCACTGAAGCTTTCTTT

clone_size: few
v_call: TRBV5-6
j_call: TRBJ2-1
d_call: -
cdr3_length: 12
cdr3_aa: CASSLGLGEQFF
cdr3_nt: TGTGCCAGCAGCTTAGGCCTAGGTGAGCAGTTCTTC

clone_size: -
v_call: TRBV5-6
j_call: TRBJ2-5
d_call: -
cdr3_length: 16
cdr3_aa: CASSLGSWRVLETQYF
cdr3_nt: TGCGCCAGCAGCTTGGGCTCGTGGAGAGTCCTAGAGACCCAGTACTTC

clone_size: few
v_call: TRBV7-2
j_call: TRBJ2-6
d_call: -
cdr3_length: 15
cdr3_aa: CASSLLGTGANVLTF
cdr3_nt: TGTGCCAGCAGCTTATTGGGTACTGGGGCCAACGTCCTGACTTTC

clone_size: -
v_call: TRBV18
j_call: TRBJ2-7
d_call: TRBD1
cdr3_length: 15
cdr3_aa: CASSFRGQSSYVQYF
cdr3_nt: TGTGCCAGCAGCTTTAGGGGACAGAGCTCCTACGTGCAGTACTTC

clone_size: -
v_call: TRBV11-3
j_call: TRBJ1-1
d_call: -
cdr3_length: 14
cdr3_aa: CASSRGTANTKAFF
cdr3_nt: TGTGCCAGCAGCCGGGGGACGGCGAACACTAAAGCTTTCTTT

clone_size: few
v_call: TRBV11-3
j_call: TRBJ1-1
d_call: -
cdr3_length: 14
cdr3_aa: CASSLDSGRTEAFF
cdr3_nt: TGTGCCAGCAGCTTAGATTCAGGGCGCACTGAAGCTTTCTTT

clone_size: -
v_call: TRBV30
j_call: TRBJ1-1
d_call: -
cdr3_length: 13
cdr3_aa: CAWSYEGGTEAFF
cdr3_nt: TGTGCCTGGAGTTACGAGGGCGGGACTGAAGCTTTCTTT

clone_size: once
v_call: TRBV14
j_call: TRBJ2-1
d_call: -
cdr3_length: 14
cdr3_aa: CASSPMGSRTSEFF
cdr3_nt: TGTGCCAGCAGCCCCATGGGTTCCCGAACTTCGGAGTTCTTC

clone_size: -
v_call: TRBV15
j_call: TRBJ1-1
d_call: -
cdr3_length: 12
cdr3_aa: CATSRDRTEAFF
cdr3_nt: TGTGCCACCAGCAGAGATAGGACTGAAGCTTTCTTT

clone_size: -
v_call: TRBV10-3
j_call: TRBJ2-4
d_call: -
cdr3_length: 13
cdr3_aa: CASEALAKNIQYF
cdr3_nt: TGTGCCTCCGAGGCTCTAGCCAAAAACATTCAGTACTTC

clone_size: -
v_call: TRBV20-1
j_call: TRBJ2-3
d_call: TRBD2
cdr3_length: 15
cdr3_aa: CSQISGRARSDTQYF
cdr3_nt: TGCAGTCAGATAAGCGGGAGGGCCAGATCAGATACGCAGTATTTT

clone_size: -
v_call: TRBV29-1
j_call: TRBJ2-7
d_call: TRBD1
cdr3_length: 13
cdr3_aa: CSASLDRASEQYF
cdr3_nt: TGCAGTGCTAGTCTGGACAGGGCAAGCGAGCAGTACTTC

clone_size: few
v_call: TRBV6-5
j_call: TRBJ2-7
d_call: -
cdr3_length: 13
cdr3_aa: CASRLGRTGEQYF
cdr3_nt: TGTGCCAGCAGATTGGGACGGACGGGAGAGCAGTACTTC

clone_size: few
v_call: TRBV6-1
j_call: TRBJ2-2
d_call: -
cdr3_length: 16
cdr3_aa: CASGSRVRGNTGELFF
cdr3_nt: TGTGCCAGCGGATCCAGGGTTCGGGGAAACACCGGGGAGCTGTTTTTT

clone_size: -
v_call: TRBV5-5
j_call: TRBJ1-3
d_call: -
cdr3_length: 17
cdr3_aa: CASSLPLQGSSGNTIYF
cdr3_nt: TGTGCCAGCAGCTTGCCCCTCCAGGGGAGCTCTGGAAACACCATATATTTT

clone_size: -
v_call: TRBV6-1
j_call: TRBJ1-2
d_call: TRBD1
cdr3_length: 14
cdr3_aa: CASRSGQANYGYTF
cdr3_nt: TGTGCCAGCAGGAGCGGACAGGCCAACTATGGCTACACCTTC

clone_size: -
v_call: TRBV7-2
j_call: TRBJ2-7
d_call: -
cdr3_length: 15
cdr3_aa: CASSPSGTFTYEQYF
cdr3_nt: TGTGCCAGCAGCCCCTCCGGGACATTCACCTACGAGCAGTACTTC

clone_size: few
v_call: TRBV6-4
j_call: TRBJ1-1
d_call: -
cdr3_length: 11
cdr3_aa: CASRTDQEAFF
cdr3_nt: TGTGCCAGCAGGACAGACCAAGAAGCTTTCTTT

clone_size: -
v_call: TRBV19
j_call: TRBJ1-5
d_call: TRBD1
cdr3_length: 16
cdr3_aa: CASLDGTGVSNQPQHF
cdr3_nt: TGTGCCAGCCTAGATGGGACAGGGGTTAGCAATCAGCCCCAGCATTTT

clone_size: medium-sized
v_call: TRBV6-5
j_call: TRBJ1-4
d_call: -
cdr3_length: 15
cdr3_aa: CASRPELGMVEKLFF
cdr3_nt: TGTGCCAGCAGGCCTGAGTTGGGCATGGTTGAAAAACTGTTTTTT

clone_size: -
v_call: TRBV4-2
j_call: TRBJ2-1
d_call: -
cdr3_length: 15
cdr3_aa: CASSQGGLSHNEQFF
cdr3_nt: TGCGCCAGCAGCCAAGGGGGACTATCCCACAATGAGCAGTTCTTC